The sequence of this T cell receptor (beta chain) was determined in a study of T cell responses to AZD1222 COVID-19 vaccine. Study results and limitations: Across spike, vaccine-associated CD4 TCRs were found, dominant at 160-218 and 743-854.

With respect to this clone: What it binds is unknown.

Profiled with immunoSEQ multiplex PCR; TCRdb holds only in-frame clones, not every one. The table records about 130,000 clones, around 92% of them present only once. Source: peripheral blood, taken 28 days after the second AZD1222 dose. The TCR originated in an adult who received the AZD1222 COVID-19 vaccine.

The DNA of the CDR3 is TGTGCTAGTGGTAGGGGGCGCGGAGGCAATCAGCCCCAGCATTTT. As protein: CASGRGRGGNQPQHF. The chain recombines TRBV12-5 with TRBJ1-5; 7 nucleotides match TRBD1. CDR1 is LGHNT, CDR2 FRNRAP, per germline. V shed 5 bases, J shed 2 bases, and the junction held 6 bases outside the gene matches. The CDR3 runs to 15 residues.